These 13 T cell receptor beta chains originate from one sample sequenced in a study of blood T cell repertoires in COVID-19. Assay: immunoSEQ multiplex PCR; the TCRdb copy retains only in-frame clones and omits some. This sample has a few hundred thousand clones, with more than 70% found just once. Sequences were obtained from peripheral blood. The receptor set was obtained from a woman aged 25 to 39 with COVID-19, enrolled during active disease.

The rearrangement uses TRBV7-9 and TRBJ2-1; D remains unclear. V shed 1 base and J shed 9 bases, with 7 bases lying between them. The CDR3 extends over 12 amino acids. Germline CDR1 SEHNR, CDR2 FQNEAQ (reference sequence). The CDR3 loop is CASSLEFGEQFF. Here the CDR3 DNA reads TGTGCCAGCAGCTTAGAGTTCGGTGAGCAGTTCTTC.

To note about this clone: The identical CDR3 is also encoded by other nucleotide sequences in the sample. The CDR3 nucleotides read TGTGCCAACCGGGACAGGAACACCGGGGAGCTGTTTTTT. The encoded protein is CANRDRNTGELFF. The rearrangement joins TRBV2 to TRBJ2-2; 7 nucleotides match TRBD1. The CDR3 contains 13 residues. The ends lost 10 bases at V and 1 base at J; junction bases unmatched: 3. Germline assignment: CDR1 SNHLY and CDR2 FYNNEI.

V gene TRBV5-1 combines with J gene TRBJ2-2, with TRBD2 matching over 8 bases. Germline lookup yields CDR1 SGHRS and CDR2 YFSETQ. Trimming cost V 2 bases and J 4 bases; bases outside gene matches: 10. The length of the CDR3 is 17 residues. The CDR3 DNA sequence: TGCGCCAGCAGCTTAAGACGGGAGGGCCTTGGCACCGGGGAGCTGTTTTTT. This translates into CASSLRREGLGTGELFF. Combining the CDR3 with reference TRBV5-1 and TRBJ2-2 gives the whole variable domain KAGVTQTPRYLIKTRGQQVTLSCSPISGHRSVSWYQQTPGQGLQFLFEYFSETQRNKGNFPGRFSGRQFSNSRSEMNVSTLELGDSALYLCASSLRREGLGTGELFFGEGSRLTVL.

The rearrangement uses TRBV4-3 and TRBJ1-2; no reliable D call. This CDR3 has 14 residues. CDR1 is LGHNA and CDR2 is YSLEER in the germline V gene. The ends were cut back, 1 base at V and 1 base at J, with 7 bases in the middle. The CDR3 DNA is TGCGCCAGCAGCCAAGTAGAGAGTAACTATGGCTACACCTTC. This encodes CASSQVESNYGYTF.

The chain joins TRBV4-1 to TRBJ2-2, with a possible D match to TRBD2 (5 bases). The germline CDR1 and CDR2 sequences are MGHRA and YSYEKL. The germline V and J ends were trimmed by 5 bases and 4 bases, with 23 bases remaining between them. The CDR3 covers 18 residues. CDR3 sequence (DNA): TGCGCCAGCAGCTACCGGGTCCAAGGAGCGGAGCCCACCGGGGAGCTGTTTTTT. It specifies CASSYRVQGAEPTGELFF.

This chain links TRBV24-1 with TRBJ2-1; D remains ambiguous. The CDR3 contains 12 residues. CDR1 and CDR2 (germline): KGHDR, SFDVKD. Deletions cut 3 bases from V and 8 bases from J, with 7 bases between. CDR3 protein: CATSDHQDEQFF. The CDR3 DNA reads as TGTGCCACCAGTGATCACCAGGATGAGCAGTTCTTC.

The genes are TRBV4-3 and TRBJ2-3; TRBD2 matches 8 bases. The junction had 10 bases not matched to a gene; V was cut back by 3 bases and J by 5 bases. CDR3 length: 16 residues. Germline CDR1 reads LGHNA; CDR2 reads YSLEER. This CDR3 is CASSHIQREKVDTQYF. Here the CDR3 DNA reads TGCGCCAGCAGCCATATTCAGCGGGAGAAAGTAGATACGCAGTATTTT.

This rearrangement joins TRBV12-5 to TRBJ2-5; 7 bases are a match to TRBD1. Germline values: CDR1 LGHNT, CDR2 FRNRAP. V gave up 6 bases and J gave up 4 bases; unmatched junction bases: 11. The CDR3 extends over 15 amino acids. The CDR3 sequence is CASGRGGYGGETQYF. DNA for the CDR3: TGTGCTAGTGGCCGAGGGGGCTATGGGGGAGAGACCCAGTACTTC.

The chain combines TRBV27 with TRBJ2-1; TRBD2 agrees at 11 bases. V lost 0 bases, J lost 9 bases, and 4 bases stayed unmatched. The CDR3 totals 15 residues. CDR1 is MNHEY and CDR2 is SMNVEV in the germline V gene (reference sequence). CDR3 region: CASSLSVAGGGEQFF. CDR3 DNA: TGTGCCAGCAGTTTATCGGTAGCGGGAGGGGGTGAGCAGTTCTTC.

The rearrangement links TRBV6-5 to TRBJ1-6, with no clear D. Germline V gene data show CDR1 as MNHEY and CDR2 as SVGAGI. V was pared by 2 bases and J by 8 bases, with 10 bases between. The CDR3 runs to 14 residues. The DNA of the CDR3 is TGTGCCAGCAGTTACGGTGGGAGAGATTCACCCCTCCACTTT. Translation: CASSYGGRDSPLHF.

This clone is a singleton in its sample. This chain uses TRBV11-3 with TRBJ2-1; 7 bases line up with TRBD2. Unmatched junction bases numbered 13, after V lost 8 bases and J lost 12 bases. Per the germline V gene, CDR1 is SGHNT and CDR2 is YENEEA. This CDR3 comprises 13 residues. The CDR3 reads CASSGRAGGTQFF. In DNA form, the CDR3 reads TGTGCCAGCTCGGGGAGGGCCGGCGGAACGCAGTTCTTC.

V and J are TRBV28 and TRBJ1-5; D is unclear. Germline CDR1 and CDR2: MDHEN and SYDVKM. V was pared by 5 bases and J by 1 base, with 6 bases between. The CDR3 contains 13 residues. The CDR3 sequence: CASSDWSNQPQHF. The CDR3 DNA reads TGTGCCAGCAGTGACTGGAGCAATCAGCCCCAGCATTTT.

This chain links TRBV5-1 with TRBJ2-3; TRBD1 is a possible D gene (5 bases). The CDR3 is 14 amino acids. Trimming stripped 2 bases from V and 4 bases from J, with 11 bases between. CDR1 is SGHRS and CDR2 is YFSETQ in the germline V gene. The CDR3 DNA reads TGCGCCAGCAGCTTCGGACAAACCGCAGATACGCAGTATTTT. Protein: CASSFGQTADTQYF.